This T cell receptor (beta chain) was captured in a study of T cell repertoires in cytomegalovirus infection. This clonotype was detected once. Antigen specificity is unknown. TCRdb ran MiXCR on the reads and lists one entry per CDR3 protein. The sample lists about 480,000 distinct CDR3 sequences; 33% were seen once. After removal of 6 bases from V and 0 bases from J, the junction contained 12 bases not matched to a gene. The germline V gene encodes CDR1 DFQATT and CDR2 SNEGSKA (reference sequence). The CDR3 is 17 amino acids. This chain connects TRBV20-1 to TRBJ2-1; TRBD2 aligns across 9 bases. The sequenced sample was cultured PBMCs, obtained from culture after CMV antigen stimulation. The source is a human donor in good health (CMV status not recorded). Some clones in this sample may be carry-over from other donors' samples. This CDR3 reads CSAEPRTSASSYNEQFF. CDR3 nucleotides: TGCAGTGCGGAACCCCGGACTAGCGCGAGCTCCTACAATGAGCAGTTCTTC.